This entry is about one T cell receptor beta chain. This receptor's antigen is unknown. Nothing much larger sits one base from this clone, and base qualities are not available. This sample was taken from a study of blood T cell repertoires in COVID-19 (dated by TCRdb to the early 2020s). About the study as a whole: Samples from collaborators originated in the United States, Italy and Spain and spanned both the acute and convalescent phases of COVID-19. Samples were obtained from the ongoing ImmuneRACE study (first 160 participants) and from roughly 1,300 subjects provided by 6 global collaborators. The repertoires were made available in a free public database intended to serve as a resource for research on the immune response to SARS-CoV-2. Where HLA class I and class II types were available, the types were taken from metadata supplied by the sample provider, not from assay-based typing. The prospective study material was composed of cDNA or gDNA derived from T cells, B-cell-depleted T cells, or PBMCs. The dataset comprised deeply sampled blood TCRbeta repertoires from subjects exposed to, actively infected with, or recovered from COVID-19. The sample metadata nearly always contained a de-identified subject ID, COVID-19 status, age in years and sex. What the research found in general, with its limitations: The quantity of clinical and demographic metadata differed by source and by participant and was supplied without curation.

Each collaborating institution followed its own protocols to collect whole blood in K2EDTA tubes. For TCRbeta analysis, collaborators shipped samples as frozen whole blood, isolated PBMCs, or DNA extracted from either of those sample types. TCRbeta CDR3 regions were amplified from genomic DNA by means of the immunoSEQ Assay, a bias-controlled multiplex PCR. In the original analysis: Within the assay, amplification of reference gene primers was used to estimate how many nucleated cells each sample contained. To quantify the absolute abundance of each unique TCRbeta CDR3 rearrangement, sequence reads were collapsed and filtered. For each sample, productive Simpson clonality was calculated as the square root of Simpson's diversity index across productive rearrangements. TCRdb obtained this table from immuneACCESS and retained in-frame rearrangements with V and J assigned. These tables miss some clones; where compared with another copy, unresolved V genes account for less than half of the shortfall, and the remainder is unexplained. The DNA gave D and trimming, while V, J and clone size come from that table. The table for this sample lists roughly 150,000 clones; about 80% of them were counted only once. About 11% of the sample is in the top ten clones.

The germline ends are 29 bases apart after V is trimmed by 5 bases and J by 3 bases. The germline V gene (reference sequence) provides CDR1 MNHEY and CDR2 SMNVEV. The CDR3 has 19 amino acids, counting the end cysteine and phenylalanine. This entry keeps only the CDR3 DNA: 57 bases, framed from base 1. Sequenced sample: peripheral blood. Here the chain combines TRBV27 and TRBJ2-7; perhaps TRBD2 is the D gene, with 6 bases matching. The sequence was collected from a man in his 70s with active or convalescent COVID-19. The DNA sequence is TGTGCCAGCAGTCTATATGTGTCGAGGTCTGAGGAGGGGCGCTACGAGCAGTACTTC. Its translation is CASSLYVSRSEEGRYEQYF.